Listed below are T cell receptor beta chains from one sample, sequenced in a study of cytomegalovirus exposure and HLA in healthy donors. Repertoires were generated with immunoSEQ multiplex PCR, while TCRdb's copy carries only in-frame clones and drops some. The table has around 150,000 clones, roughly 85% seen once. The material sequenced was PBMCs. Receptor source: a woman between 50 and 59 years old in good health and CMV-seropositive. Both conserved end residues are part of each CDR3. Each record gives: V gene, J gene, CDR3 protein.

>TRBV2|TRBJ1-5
CASSVGTGWNQPQHF
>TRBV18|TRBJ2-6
CASSPIGLSGANVLTF
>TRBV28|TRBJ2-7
CASSLGQGAYEQYF
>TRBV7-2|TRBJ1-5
CASSGRGENQPQHF
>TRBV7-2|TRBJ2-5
CASSSPTGYQETQYF
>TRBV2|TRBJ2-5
CASSGGLGQETQYF
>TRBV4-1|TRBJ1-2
CASSQDLPGGFGYTF
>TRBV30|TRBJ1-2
CAWNGDSYGYTF
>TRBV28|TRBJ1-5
CASNIAGTENQPQHF
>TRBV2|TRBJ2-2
CASSVEVAGELFF
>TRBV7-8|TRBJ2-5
CASSSTSGGALETQYF
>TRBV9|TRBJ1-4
CASSVSPLTNEKLFF
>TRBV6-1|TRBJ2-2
CASSDRLGGAGELFF
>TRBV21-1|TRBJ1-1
CASSKAEGANTEAFF
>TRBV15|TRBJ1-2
CATSGDPWQGGYTF
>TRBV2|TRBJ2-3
CASSDQLVSDTQYF
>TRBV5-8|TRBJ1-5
CASSPRPQHF
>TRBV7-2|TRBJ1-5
CASSLPLRQNSVPQHF
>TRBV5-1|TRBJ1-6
CASSLQGALNSPLHF
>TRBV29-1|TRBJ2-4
CSALGLLQNIQYF
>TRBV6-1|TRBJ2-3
CASSESQTQYF
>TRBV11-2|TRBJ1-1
CASRNRNTEAFF
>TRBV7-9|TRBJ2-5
CASSLAWLAGRETQYF
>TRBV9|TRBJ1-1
CASSVGWGEEAFF
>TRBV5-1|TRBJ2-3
CASSLQGERGGADTQYF
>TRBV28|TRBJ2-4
CASSPGVGNIQYF
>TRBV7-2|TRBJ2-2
CASSLRDRSTLRTGELFF
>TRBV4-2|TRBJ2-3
CASSQEASGTPKATQYF
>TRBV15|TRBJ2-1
CATSRTMGGDSYNEQFF
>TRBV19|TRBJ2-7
CASSSHRRGTTYEQYF
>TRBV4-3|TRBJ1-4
CASSQVGQESTNEKLFF
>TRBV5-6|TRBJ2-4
CASSSRLSSQYF
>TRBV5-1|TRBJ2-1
CASGGTSGRVEQFF
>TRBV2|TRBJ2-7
CASSEDRSFFSSYEQYF
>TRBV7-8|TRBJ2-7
CASSLGGLAAYEQYF
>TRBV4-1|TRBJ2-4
CASSQGPRGGLDIQYF
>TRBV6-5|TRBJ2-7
CASRDRGGTSEQYF
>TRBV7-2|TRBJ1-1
CASSPRGTEAFF
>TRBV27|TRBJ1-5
CASRRSGEVLQHF
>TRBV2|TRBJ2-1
CASSPSGGSYNEQFF
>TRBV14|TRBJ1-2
CASSQSYTGGYGYTF
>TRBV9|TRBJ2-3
CASSVGGQAADTQYF
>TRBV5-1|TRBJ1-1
CASSNRETEAFF
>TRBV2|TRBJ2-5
CASGRDTQYF
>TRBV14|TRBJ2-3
CASSQDVSAGWSDTQYF
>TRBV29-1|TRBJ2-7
CNSGTIFYEQYF
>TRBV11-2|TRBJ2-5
CASSLVQGTSAVETQYF
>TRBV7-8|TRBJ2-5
CASSPRLAGVVETQYF
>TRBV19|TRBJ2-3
CASSIWAGGPSSTDTQYF
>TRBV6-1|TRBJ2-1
CASERTSGRWNEQFF
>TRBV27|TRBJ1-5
CASRTANQPQHF
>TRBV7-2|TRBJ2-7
CASSAGQPNEQYF
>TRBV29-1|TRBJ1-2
CSVERELGYGYTF
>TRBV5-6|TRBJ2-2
CASSRGTGGGELFF